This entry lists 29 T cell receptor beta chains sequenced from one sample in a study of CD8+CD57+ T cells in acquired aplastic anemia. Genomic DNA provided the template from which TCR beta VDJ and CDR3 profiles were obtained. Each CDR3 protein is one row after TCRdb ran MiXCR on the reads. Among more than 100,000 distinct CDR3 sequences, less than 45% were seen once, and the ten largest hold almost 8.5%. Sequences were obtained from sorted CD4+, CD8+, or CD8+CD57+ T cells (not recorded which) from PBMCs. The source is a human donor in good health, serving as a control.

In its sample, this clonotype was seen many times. In nucleotides, the CDR3 is TGCAGTGCTAGTCCCAGGGGTAGGAGGGGCTACACCTTC. Protein: CSASPRGRRGYTF. V is TRBV20-1 and J is TRBJ1-2; TRBD1 is a possible D gene (6 bases). Germline loops: CDR1 DFQATT, CDR2 SNEGSKA (reference sequence). Trimming removed 3 bases at V and 8 bases at J, with 16 bases between. The CDR3 contains 13 residues.

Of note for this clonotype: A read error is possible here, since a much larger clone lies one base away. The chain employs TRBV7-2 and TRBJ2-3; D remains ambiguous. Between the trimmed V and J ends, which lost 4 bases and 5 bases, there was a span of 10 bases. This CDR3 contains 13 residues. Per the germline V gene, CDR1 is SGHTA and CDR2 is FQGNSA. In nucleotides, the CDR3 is TGTGCCAGCAGCTACCAACACGAAGATACGCAGTATTTT. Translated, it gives CASSYQHEDTQYF.

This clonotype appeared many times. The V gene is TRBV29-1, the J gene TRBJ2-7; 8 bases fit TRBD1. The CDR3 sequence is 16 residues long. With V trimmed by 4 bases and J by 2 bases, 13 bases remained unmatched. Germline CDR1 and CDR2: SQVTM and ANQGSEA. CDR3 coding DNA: TGCAGCGTTGTTGGTTTCGACAGGGGCGAAACCTACGAGCAGTACTTC. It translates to CSVVGFDRGETYEQYF.

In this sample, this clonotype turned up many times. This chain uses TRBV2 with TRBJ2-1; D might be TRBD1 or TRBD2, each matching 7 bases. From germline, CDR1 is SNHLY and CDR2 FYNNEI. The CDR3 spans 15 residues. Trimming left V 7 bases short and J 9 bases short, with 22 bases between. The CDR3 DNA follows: TGTGCCAGCACCTCATTGCGGGGGCAGGGGGGTGAGCAGTTCTTC. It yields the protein CASTSLRGQGGEQFF. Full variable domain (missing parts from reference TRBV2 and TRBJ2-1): EPEVTQTPSHQVTQMGQEVILRCVPISNHLYFYWYRQILGQKVEFLVSFYNNEISEKSEIFDDQFSVERPDGSNFTLKIRSTKLEDSAMYFCASTSLRGQGGEQFFGPGTRLTVL.

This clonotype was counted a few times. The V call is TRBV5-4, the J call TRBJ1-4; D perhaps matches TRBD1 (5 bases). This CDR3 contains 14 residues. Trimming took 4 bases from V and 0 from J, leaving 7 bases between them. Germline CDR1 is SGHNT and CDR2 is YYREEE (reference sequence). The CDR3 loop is CASSPTATNEKLFF. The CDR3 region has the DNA TGTGCCAGCAGCCCGACAGCAACTAATGAAAAACTGTTTTTT.

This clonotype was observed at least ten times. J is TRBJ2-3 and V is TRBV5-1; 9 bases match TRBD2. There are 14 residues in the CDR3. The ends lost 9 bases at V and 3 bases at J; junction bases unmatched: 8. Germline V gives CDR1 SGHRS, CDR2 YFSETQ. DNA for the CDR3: TGCGCCACCGGGCTAGCGGGGTTGACAGATACGCAGTATTTT. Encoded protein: CATGLAGLTDTQYF.

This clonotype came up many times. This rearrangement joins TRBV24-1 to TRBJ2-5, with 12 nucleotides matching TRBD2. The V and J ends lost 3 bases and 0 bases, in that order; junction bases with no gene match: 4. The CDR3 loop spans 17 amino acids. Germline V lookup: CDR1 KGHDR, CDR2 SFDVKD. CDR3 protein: CATSDVLAGGHQETQYF. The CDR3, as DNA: TGTGCCACCAGTGATGTTCTAGCGGGAGGGCACCAAGAGACCCAGTACTTC.

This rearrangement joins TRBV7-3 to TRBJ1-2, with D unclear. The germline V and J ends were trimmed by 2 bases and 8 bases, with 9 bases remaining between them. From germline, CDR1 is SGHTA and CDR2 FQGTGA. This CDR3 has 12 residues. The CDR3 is CASSLLVGGYTF. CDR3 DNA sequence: TGTGCCAGCAGCTTACTAGTAGGGGGCTACACCTTC.

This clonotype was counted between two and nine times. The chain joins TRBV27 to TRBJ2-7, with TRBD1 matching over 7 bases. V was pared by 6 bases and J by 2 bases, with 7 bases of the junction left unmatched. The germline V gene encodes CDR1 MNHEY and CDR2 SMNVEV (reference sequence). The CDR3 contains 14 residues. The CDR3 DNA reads TGTGCCAGCAGCCTTCAGGGGGTGGCCTACGAGCAGTACTTC. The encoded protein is CASSLQGVAYEQYF.

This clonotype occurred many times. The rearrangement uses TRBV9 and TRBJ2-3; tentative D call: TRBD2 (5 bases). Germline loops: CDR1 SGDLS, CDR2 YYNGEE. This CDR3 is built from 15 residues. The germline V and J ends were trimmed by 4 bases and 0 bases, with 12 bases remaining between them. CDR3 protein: CASSLRPGSTDTQYF. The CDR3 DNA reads TGTGCCAGCAGCTTGAGGCCGGGGAGCACAGATACGCAGTATTTT.

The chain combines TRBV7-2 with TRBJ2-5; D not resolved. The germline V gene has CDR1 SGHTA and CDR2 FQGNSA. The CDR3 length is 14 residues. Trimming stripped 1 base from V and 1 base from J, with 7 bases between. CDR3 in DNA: TGTGCCAGCAGCTTAGATCTGTTCCAAGAGACCCAGTACTTC. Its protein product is CASSLDLFQETQYF.

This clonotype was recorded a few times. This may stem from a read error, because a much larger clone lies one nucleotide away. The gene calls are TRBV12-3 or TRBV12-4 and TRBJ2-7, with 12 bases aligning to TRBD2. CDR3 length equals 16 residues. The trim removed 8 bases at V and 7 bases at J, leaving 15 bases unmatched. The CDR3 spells CASRPGASGRAREQYF. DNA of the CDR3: TGTGCCAGCCGTCCCGGGGCTAGCGGGAGGGCAAGGGAGCAGTACTTC.

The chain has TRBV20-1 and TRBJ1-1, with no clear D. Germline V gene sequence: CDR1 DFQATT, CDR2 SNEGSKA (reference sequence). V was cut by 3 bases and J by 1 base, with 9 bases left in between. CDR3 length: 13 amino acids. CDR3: CSASRFENTEAFF. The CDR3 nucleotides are TGCAGTGCTAGTAGATTTGAGAACACTGAAGCTTTCTTT.

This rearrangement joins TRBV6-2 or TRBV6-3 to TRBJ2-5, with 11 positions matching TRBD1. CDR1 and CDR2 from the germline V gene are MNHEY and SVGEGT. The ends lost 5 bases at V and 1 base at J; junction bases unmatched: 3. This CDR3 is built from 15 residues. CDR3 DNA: TGTGCCAGCAGTCTTGGGACAGGGGGCCAAGAGACCCAGTACTTC. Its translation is CASSLGTGGQETQYF.

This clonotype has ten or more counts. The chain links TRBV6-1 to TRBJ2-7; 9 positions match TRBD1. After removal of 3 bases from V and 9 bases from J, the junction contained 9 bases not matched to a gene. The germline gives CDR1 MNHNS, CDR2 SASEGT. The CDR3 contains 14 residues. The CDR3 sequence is CASSDGTGILGQYF. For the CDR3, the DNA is TGTGCCAGCAGTGACGGGACAGGGATCCTGGGGCAGTACTTC.

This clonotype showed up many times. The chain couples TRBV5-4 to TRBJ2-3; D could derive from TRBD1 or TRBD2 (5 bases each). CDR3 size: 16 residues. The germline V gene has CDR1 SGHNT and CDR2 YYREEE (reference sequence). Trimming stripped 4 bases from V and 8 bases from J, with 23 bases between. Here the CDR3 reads CASSLGRARSSPTQYF. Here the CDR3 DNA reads TGTGCCAGCAGCCTGGGACGGGCTAGGTCCTCCCCTACGCAGTATTTT. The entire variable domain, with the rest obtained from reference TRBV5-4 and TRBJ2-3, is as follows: ETGVTQSPTHLIKTRGQQVTLRCSSQSGHNTVSWYQQALGQGPQFIFQYYREEENGRGNFPPRFSGLQFPNYSSELNVNALELDDSALYLCASSLGRARSSPTQYFGPGTRLTVL.

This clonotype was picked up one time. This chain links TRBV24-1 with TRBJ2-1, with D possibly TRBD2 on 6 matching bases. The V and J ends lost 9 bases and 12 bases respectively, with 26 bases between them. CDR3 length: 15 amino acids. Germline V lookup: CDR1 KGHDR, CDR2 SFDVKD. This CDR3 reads CATGTSRDSRNMQFF. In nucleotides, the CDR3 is TGTGCCACCGGAACCTCTCGGGACTCGCGGAACATGCAGTTCTTC.

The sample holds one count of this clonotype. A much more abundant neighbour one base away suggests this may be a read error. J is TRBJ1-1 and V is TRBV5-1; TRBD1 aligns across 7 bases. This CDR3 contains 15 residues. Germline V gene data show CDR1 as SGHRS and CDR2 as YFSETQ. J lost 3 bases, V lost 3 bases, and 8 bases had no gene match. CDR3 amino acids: CASSWRGQEDTEAFF. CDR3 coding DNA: TGCGCCAGCAGCTGGAGGGGGCAGGAGGACACTGAAGCTTTCTTT.

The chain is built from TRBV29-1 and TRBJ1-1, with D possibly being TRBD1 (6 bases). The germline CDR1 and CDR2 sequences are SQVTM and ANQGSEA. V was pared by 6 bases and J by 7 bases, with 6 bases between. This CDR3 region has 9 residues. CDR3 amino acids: CSVDSEAFF. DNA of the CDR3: TGCAGCGTGGACAGTGAAGCTTTCTTT.

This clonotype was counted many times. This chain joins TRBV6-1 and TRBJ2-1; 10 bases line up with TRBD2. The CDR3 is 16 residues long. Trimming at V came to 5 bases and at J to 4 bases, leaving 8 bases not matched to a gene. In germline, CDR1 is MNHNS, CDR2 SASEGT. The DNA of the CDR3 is TGTGCCAGCAGTCTTACTTGGACTAGCGGATACAATGAGCAGTTCTTC. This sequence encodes CASSLTWTSGYNEQFF.

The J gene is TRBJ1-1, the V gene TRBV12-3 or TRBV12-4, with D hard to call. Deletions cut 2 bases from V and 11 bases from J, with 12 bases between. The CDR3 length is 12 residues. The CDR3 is CASSLLSMGAFF. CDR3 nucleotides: TGTGCCAGCAGTTTATTATCGATGGGGGCTTTCTTT.

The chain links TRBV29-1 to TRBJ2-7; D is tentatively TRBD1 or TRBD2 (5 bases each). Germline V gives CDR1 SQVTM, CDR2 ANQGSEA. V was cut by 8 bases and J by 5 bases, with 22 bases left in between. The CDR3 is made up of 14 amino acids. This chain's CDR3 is CSTWGWGERHEQYF. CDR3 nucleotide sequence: TGCAGCACCTGGGGTTGGGGCGAGCGGCACGAGCAGTACTTC.

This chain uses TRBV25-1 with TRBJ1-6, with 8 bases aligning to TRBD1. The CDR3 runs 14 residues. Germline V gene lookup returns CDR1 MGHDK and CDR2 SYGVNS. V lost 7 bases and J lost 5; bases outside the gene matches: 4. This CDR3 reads CASMAGGDNSPLHF. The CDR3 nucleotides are TGTGCCAGCATGGCAGGGGGCGATAATTCACCCCTCCACTTT.

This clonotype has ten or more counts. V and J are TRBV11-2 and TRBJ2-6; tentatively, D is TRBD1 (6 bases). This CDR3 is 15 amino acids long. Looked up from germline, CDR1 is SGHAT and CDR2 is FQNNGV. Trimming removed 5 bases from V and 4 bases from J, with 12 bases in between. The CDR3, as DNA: TGTGCCAGCAGCCCACAGGGTTCAGGGGCCAACGTCCTGACTTTC. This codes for CASSPQGSGANVLTF. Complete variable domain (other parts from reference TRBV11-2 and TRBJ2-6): EAGVAQSPRYKIIEKRQSVAFWCNPISGHATLYWYQQILGQGPKLLIQFQNNGVVDDSQLPKDRFSAERLKGVDSTLKIQPAKLEDSAVYLCASSPQGSGANVLTFGAGSRLTVL.

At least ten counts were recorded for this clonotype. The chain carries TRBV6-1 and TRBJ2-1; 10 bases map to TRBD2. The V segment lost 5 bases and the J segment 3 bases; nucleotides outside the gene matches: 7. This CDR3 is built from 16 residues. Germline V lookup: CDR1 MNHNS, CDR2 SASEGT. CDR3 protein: CASSLGRTSGYNEQFF. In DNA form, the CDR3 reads TGTGCCAGCAGTCTAGGAAGGACTAGCGGCTACAATGAGCAGTTCTTC.

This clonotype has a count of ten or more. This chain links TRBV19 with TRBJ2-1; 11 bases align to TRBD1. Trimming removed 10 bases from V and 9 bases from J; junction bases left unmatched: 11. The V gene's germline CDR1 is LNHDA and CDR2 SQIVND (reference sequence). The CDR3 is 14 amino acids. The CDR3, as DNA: TGTGCCACGGACCAGGACAGGGGGCTATCTGAGCAGTTCTTC. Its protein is CATDQDRGLSEQFF.

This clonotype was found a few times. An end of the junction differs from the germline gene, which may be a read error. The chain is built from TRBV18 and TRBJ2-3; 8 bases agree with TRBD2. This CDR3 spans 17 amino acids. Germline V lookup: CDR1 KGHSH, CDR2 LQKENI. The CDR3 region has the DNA TGTGCCGGCTCACCCTCGTCTGGACTAGCAGGAGCAGATACGCAGTATTTT. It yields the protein CAGSPSSGLAGADTQYF.

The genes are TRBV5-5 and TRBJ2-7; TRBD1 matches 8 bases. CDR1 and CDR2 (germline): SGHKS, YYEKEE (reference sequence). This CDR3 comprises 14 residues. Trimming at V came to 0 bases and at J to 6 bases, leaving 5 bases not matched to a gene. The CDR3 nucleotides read TGTGCCAGCAGCTTGGTACAGGGGGTCGGCGAGCAGTACTTC. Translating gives CASSLVQGVGEQYF.

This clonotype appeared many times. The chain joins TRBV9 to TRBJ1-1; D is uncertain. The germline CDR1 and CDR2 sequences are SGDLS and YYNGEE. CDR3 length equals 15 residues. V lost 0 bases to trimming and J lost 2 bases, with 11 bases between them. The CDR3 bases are TGTGCCAGCAGCGTAGCGGCAGATTCTAACACTGAAGCTTTCTTT. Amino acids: CASSVAADSNTEAFF.